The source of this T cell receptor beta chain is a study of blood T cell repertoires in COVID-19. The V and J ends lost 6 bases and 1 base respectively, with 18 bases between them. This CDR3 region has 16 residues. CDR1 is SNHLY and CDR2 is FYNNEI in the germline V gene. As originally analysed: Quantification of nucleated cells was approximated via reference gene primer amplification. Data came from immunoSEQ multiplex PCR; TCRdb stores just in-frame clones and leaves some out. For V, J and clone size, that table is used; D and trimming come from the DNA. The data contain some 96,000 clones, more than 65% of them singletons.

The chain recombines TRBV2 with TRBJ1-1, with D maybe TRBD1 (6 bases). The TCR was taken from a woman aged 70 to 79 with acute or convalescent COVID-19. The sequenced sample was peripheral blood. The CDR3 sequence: CASRGPLLQGNTEAFF. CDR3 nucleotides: TGTGCCAGCAGGGGGCCCTTACTACAGGGGAACACTGAAGCTTTCTTT. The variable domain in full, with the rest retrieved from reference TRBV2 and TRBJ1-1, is EPEVTQTPSHQVTQMGQEVILRCVPISNHLYFYWYRQILGQKVEFLVSFYNNEISEKSEIFDDQFSVERPDGSNFTLKIRSTKLEDSAMYFCASRGPLLQGNTEAFFGQGTRLTVV.